Listed here are 24 T cell receptor beta chains from one sample, sequenced in a study of identical twins. TCRdb passed the 5' RACE reads through MiXCR, listing each CDR3 protein once. Of nearly 250,000 distinct CDR3 sequences detected, roughly 7% appear once; the ten largest clones hold roughly 3.6%. In addition, the sample was reused for a study of yellow fever vaccine responses in identical twins.

The sequenced sample was memory (CD45RO+) T cells sorted from blood. The receptors derive from a woman between 18 and 29 years old in good health.

Only one count was recorded for this clonotype. The chain has TRBV20-1 and TRBJ2-5; 9 nucleotides line up with TRBD2. Trimming at V came to 7 bases and at J to 5 bases, leaving 8 bases not matched to a gene. The CDR3 sequence is 13 residues long. Germline V gene sequence: CDR1 DFQATT, CDR2 SNEGSKA (reference sequence). For the CDR3, the DNA is TGCAGTGAGCGGGGACTAGCAGGGGAGACCCAGTACTTC. Translated: CSERGLAGETQYF.

This clonotype was found many times. The chain combines TRBV5-6 with TRBJ1-5; the D gene is possibly TRBD1 (5 bases). Germline V lookup: CDR1 SGHDT, CDR2 YYEEEE. With 3 bases removed from V and 1 base from J, the gap between germline ends came to 8 bases. There are 14 residues in the CDR3. CDR3 residues: CASSSRQSNQPQHF. In DNA, the CDR3 is TGTGCCAGCAGCTCTCGACAGAGCAATCAGCCCCAGCATTTT.

This clonotype was observed at least ten times. V and J are TRBV9 and TRBJ2-1, with 14 bases identical to TRBD2. Per germline, CDR1 SGDLS and CDR2 YYNGEE. J gave up 4 bases and V 6 bases, and 3 bases lay outside the gene matches. The CDR3 spans 15 residues. CDR3 loop: CASTGTSGGYNEQFF. The CDR3 bases are TGTGCCAGCACCGGGACTAGCGGGGGTTACAATGAGCAGTTCTTC. The full variable domain, with the rest looked up from reference TRBV9 and TRBJ2-1, is DSGVTQTPKHLITATGQRVTLRCSPRSGDLSVYWYQQSLDQGLQFLIQYYNGEERAKGNILERFSAQQFPDLHSELNLSSLELGDSALYFCASTGTSGGYNEQFFGPGTRLTVL.

The V gene is TRBV7-9, the J gene TRBJ2-3, with 7 bases that match TRBD2. The CDR3 runs 16 residues. The ends lost 2 bases at V and 2 bases at J; junction bases unmatched: 7. CDR1 and CDR2 (germline): SEHNR, FQNEAQ (reference sequence). The CDR3 DNA is TGTGCCAGCAGCTTAACGGGAGGACCTCCCACAGATACGCAGTATTTT. Its protein is CASSLTGGPPTDTQYF.

Only a few counts were recorded for this clonotype. V and J are TRBV28 and TRBJ1-2; maybe TRBD1 (5 bases). Trimming stripped 4 bases from V and 5 bases from J, with 17 bases between. CDR3 length equals 15 residues. CDR1 and CDR2 (germline): MDHEN, SYDVKM. The CDR3 spells CASSSGGTSRYGYTF. CDR3 bases: TGTGCCAGCAGTTCCGGGGGAACTTCTCGATATGGCTACACCTTC.

This clonotype was seen repeatedly, ten times or more. The gene calls are TRBV20-1 and TRBJ2-7, with 8 bases aligning to TRBD1. V lost 4 bases and J lost 3; bases outside the gene matches: 23. The CDR3 is made up of 19 amino acids. The V gene's germline CDR1 is DFQATT and CDR2 SNEGSKA (reference sequence). The CDR3 reads CSAKGQGPKTVSELYEQYF. The CDR3 region has the DNA TGCAGTGCTAAAGGACAGGGCCCCAAGACTGTCTCCGAACTCTACGAGCAGTACTTC.

This rearrangement joins TRBV23-1 to TRBJ2-7; D unclear. TRBV23-1 is given ORF status, its function remaining uncertain. V was trimmed by 2 bases and J by 5 bases, leaving 16 bases between them. The CDR3 sequence is 15 residues long. CDR3 nucleotide sequence: TGCGCCAGCAGTCAACCCCTCGACTCGTGCGACGAGCAGTACGTC. This sequence encodes CASSQPLDSCDEQYV.

This clonotype turned up a few times. The chain couples TRBV10-3 to TRBJ2-7, with 10 bases fitting TRBD1. The CDR3 loop spans 14 amino acids. The germline V gene has CDR1 ENHRY and CDR2 SYGVKD. V was clipped by 4 bases and J by 2 bases; unmatched bases: 2. The CDR3, as DNA: TGTGCCATCAGTGGGGACAGGGGAACCTACGAGCAGTACTTC. The encoded protein is CAISGDRGTYEQYF.

This chain connects TRBV20-1 to TRBJ2-3; 9 bases are shared with TRBD2. Germline V gene lookup returns CDR1 DFQATT and CDR2 SNEGSKA (reference sequence). The CDR3 has 15 residues. V trimming: 5 bases; J trimming: 0 bases; junction bases outside the gene matches: 6. The CDR3 reads CSAFGLAISTDTQYF. CDR3 coding DNA: TGCAGTGCTTTTGGACTAGCGATAAGCACAGATACGCAGTATTTT.

The genes are TRBV15 and TRBJ2-3; D gene unclear. Trimming took 0 bases from V and 8 from J, leaving 12 bases between them. The CDR3 spans 14 residues. The germline V gene encodes CDR1 LNHNV and CDR2 YYDKDF (reference sequence). The DNA for the CDR3 is TGTGCCACCAGCAGAGATCGACGTGACGGTACGCAGTATTTT. This codes for CATSRDRRDGTQYF.

This chain connects TRBV27 to TRBJ2-2, with a possible D match to TRBD2 (5 bases). V lost 6 bases to trimming and J lost 0 bases, with 11 bases between them. CDR3 size: 15 residues. Germline CDR1 is MNHEY and CDR2 is SMNVEV (reference sequence). The CDR3 loop reads CASRRELANTGELFF. For the CDR3, the DNA is TGTGCCAGCAGAAGGGAGCTCGCGAACACCGGGGAGCTGTTTTTT.

Remarks on this clonotype: The germline gene is not matched at one end of the junction; a read error may be the cause. This rearrangement joins TRBV12-3 or TRBV12-4 to TRBJ2-2; 9 nucleotides match TRBD2. The CDR3 runs 18 residues. This CDR3 reads CTSSPSSGVHANTGELFF. Here the CDR3 DNA reads TGTACCAGCAGCCCTTCTAGCGGGGTTCACGCGAACACCGGGGAGCTGTTTTTT.

This clonotype was seen ten or more times. V is TRBV12-5 and J is TRBJ1-5; 9 bases match TRBD1. V shed 2 bases and J 0 bases; nucleotides not matched to a gene: 5. Per germline, CDR1 LGHNT and CDR2 FRNRAP. The CDR3 runs 17 residues. CDR3 region: CASGLPRQGDSNQPQHF. The CDR3 DNA is TGTGCTAGTGGTTTGCCCCGACAGGGGGATAGCAATCAGCCCCAGCATTTT.

This chain links TRBV10-1 with TRBJ2-7, with 8 bases identical to TRBD2. CDR3 size: 16 residues. Germline loops: CDR1 WNHNN, CDR2 SYGVQD (reference sequence). J gave up 7 bases and V 3 bases, and 14 bases lay outside the gene matches. The CDR3 reads CASSEGTSPGLAEQYF. The CDR3 DNA reads as TGCGCCAGCAGTGAAGGGACTAGTCCTGGATTAGCGGAGCAGTACTTC.

This clonotype was counted only a few times. This chain joins TRBV10-3 and TRBJ2-2; 8 nucleotides match TRBD1. With 10 bases clipped from V and 0 bases from J, the junction kept 7 bases outside the gene matches. CDR3 length equals 15 residues. The germline V gene encodes CDR1 ENHRY and CDR2 SYGVKD. The DNA of the CDR3 is TGTGCCACCCGCCCGGACAGGGCGAACACCGGGGAGCTGTTTTTT. The encoded protein is CATRPDRANTGELFF.

This clonotype showed up many times. The V gene is TRBV12-3 or TRBV12-4, the J gene TRBJ2-2; 15 bases are a match to TRBD2. The CDR3 covers 18 residues. V gave up 7 bases and J gave up 2 bases; unmatched junction bases: 8. Here the CDR3 DNA reads TGTGCCAGCACCCCGGGACTAGCGGGGGGACTAAACACCGGGGAGCTGTTTTTT. Protein sequence: CASTPGLAGGLNTGELFF.

This clonotype has a handful of counts. This clone may be a read error of a much larger clone one base away. The chain uses TRBV7-9 and TRBJ2-3; maybe TRBD1 (6 bases). Germline CDR1 reads SEHNR; CDR2 reads FQNEAQ (reference sequence). The CDR3 spans 14 residues. V was pared by 4 bases and J by 0 bases, with 8 bases between. The CDR3 DNA sequence: TGTGCCAGCAGCTCGGACAGAAGCACAGATACGCAGTATTTT. Amino acid sequence: CASSSDRSTDTQYF.

This clonotype was seen a few times. The chain links TRBV4-2 to TRBJ2-1; D may correspond to TRBD1 or TRBD2 (6 bases each). Trimming pared 4 bases from V and 3 bases from J, leaving 13 bases between. CDR1 is LGHNA, CDR2 YNFKEQ, per germline. CDR3 size: 15 residues. The CDR3 loop is CASSRTGADYNEQFF. The CDR3 DNA reads as TGTGCCAGCAGCCGCACGGGGGCCGACTACAATGAGCAGTTCTTC.

CDR3 protein: CASSSIGNTEAFF. The CDR3 DNA reads as TGTGCCAGCAGCTCTATCGGCAACACTGAAGCTTTCTTT. The chain uses TRBV6-1 and TRBJ1-1; D gene ambiguous. The V end lost 6 bases, the J end lost 2 bases, and 10 bases lay between the germline ends. The CDR3 extends over 13 amino acids. Germline values: CDR1 MNHNS, CDR2 SASEGT.

This sequence joins TRBV12-3 or TRBV12-4 and TRBJ2-1; 8 nucleotides agree with TRBD2. This CDR3 has 17 residues. Trimming at V came to 5 bases and at J to 4 bases, leaving 13 bases not matched to a gene. The chain's CDR3 is CASSEARPAGVYNEQFF. CDR3 in DNA: TGTGCCAGCAGTGAGGCCCGGCCAGCGGGGGTATACAATGAGCAGTTCTTC.

The sample holds many counts of this clonotype. As DNA, the CDR3 is TGCGCCAGCAGACTAGCGGGAGGTCCGAACGAGCAGTACTTC. It yields the protein CASRLAGGPNEQYF. The V call is TRBV5-1, the J call TRBJ2-7, with TRBD2 identical over 12 bases. The ends lost 5 bases at V and 5 bases at J; junction bases unmatched: 5. CDR3 length: 14 amino acids. Per germline, CDR1 SGHRS and CDR2 YFSETQ.

In its sample, this clonotype was seen many times. The V call is TRBV3-1, the J call TRBJ1-1, with D possibly matching TRBD1 (5 bases). The V end was cut by 2 bases, the J end by 6 bases, with 13 bases between. The V gene's germline CDR1 is LGHDT and CDR2 YNNKEL (reference sequence). The CDR3 consists of 14 residues. This CDR3 reads CASSQSGGSPEAFF. The CDR3 DNA is TGTGCCAGCAGCCAATCCGGGGGGTCACCTGAAGCTTTCTTT.

This chain uses TRBV5-1 with TRBJ2-5, with TRBD2 identical over 11 bases. Germline CDR1 SGHRS, CDR2 YFSETQ. The CDR3 has 16 residues. Trimming removed 5 bases from V and 2 bases from J; junction bases left unmatched: 8. CDR3 sequence (DNA): TGCGCCAGCAGACGTACTAGCGGGAGTGGTCAAGAGACCCAGTACTTC. Translation: CASRRTSGSGQETQYF.

This clonotype was observed at least ten times. The chain couples TRBV4-1 to TRBJ1-1; D may be TRBD1 (5 bases). V lost 1 base, J lost 5 bases, and 17 bases lay in between. Per germline, CDR1 MGHRA and CDR2 YSYEKL. The CDR3 has 16 amino acids. The chain's CDR3 is CASSQGQNPPRTEAFF. The CDR3 nucleotides are TGCGCCAGCAGCCAAGGACAGAATCCACCGAGGACTGAAGCTTTCTTT.